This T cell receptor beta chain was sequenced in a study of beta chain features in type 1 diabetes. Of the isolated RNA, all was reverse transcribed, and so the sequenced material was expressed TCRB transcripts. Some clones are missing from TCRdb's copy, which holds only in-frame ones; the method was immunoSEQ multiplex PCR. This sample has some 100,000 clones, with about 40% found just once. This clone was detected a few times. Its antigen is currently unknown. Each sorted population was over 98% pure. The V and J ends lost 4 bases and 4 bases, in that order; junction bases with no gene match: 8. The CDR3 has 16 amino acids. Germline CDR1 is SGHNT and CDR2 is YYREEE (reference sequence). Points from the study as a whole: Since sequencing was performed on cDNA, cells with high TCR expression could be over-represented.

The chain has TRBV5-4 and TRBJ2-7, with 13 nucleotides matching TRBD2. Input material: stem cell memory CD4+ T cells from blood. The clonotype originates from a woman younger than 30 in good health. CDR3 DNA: TGTGCCAGCAGCACCCGGACTAGCGGGAGAATTTACGAGCAGTACTTC. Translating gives CASSTRTSGRIYEQYF. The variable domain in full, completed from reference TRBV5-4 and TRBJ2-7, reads ETGVTQSPTHLIKTRGQQVTLRCSSQSGHNTVSWYQQALGQGPQFIFQYYREEENGRGNFPPRFSGLQFPNYSSELNVNALELDDSALYLCASSTRTSGRIYEQYFGPGTRLTVT.